The clone carrying this TCR beta chain was counted ten times or more. Trimming cost V 4 bases and J 5 bases, with 10 bases left between them. The CDR3 runs 13 residues. Looked up from germline, CDR1 is KGHSH and CDR2 is LQKENI. Time point here: sample taken at primary tumor resection. The sample is drawn from a study of spatial heterogeneity in lung cancer. Study-wide context: Across the raw uncorrected reads, a unique TCR and UMI combination was observed, on average, more than ten times.

From the 5' RACE reads, TCRdb called clonotypes with MiXCR, one entry per CDR3 protein. Here the sample spans under 30,000 distinct CDR3 sequences, about 3% being singletons. The chain recombines TRBV18 with TRBJ2-3, with D maybe TRBD2 (6 bases). The source of this sequence is a female donor with early-stage non-small cell lung cancer. Sequenced here: PBMCs, sampled at surgery. This chain's CDR3 is CASSLRAGDTQYF. CDR3 DNA: TGTGCCAGCTCACTCCGAGCGGGAGATACGCAGTATTTT.